This T cell receptor beta chain was recorded in a study of blood T cell repertoires in COVID-19. Profiled with immunoSEQ multiplex PCR; TCRdb holds only in-frame clones, not every one. Among 90,000 to 110,000 clones, about 85% were seen once, and the ten largest hold 4% to 5%. The germline V gene has CDR1 LNHDA and CDR2 SQIVND (reference sequence). The CDR3 has 13 residues. The V segment lost 9 bases and the J segment 2 bases; nucleotides outside the gene matches: 4. This TCR was recovered from a man aged 50-59 years with acute or convalescent COVID-19. The sample taken for sequencing was peripheral blood. This chain joins TRBV19 and TRBJ2-1, with 7 positions matching TRBD1. This CDR3 reads CASGTAAYNEQFF. As DNA, the CDR3 is TGTGCCAGCGGGACAGCAGCCTACAATGAGCAGTTCTTC.